This TCR beta chain was sequenced in a study of response to subunit inactivated influenza vaccine. General study findings and limits: After each seasonal influenza vaccination, few new T cells are recruited, the authors suggested.

This clonotype was picked up a small number of times. What it recognizes is unknown. TCRdb redid the calling of the RT-PCR reads with MiXCR, one entry per CDR3 protein. This table holds roughly 500,000 distinct CDR3 sequences, approximately 24% found once. Per germline, CDR1 SGHAT and CDR2 FQNNGV. This CDR3 is built from 13 residues. V lost 8 bases, J lost 2 bases, and 12 bases lay in between. The rearrangement uses TRBV11-2 and TRBJ1-1, with D maybe TRBD1 (6 bases). The starting material was CD4+ T cells sorted from PBMCs, obtained around 5 days after vaccination. This clonotype originated in a man aged 45-65 years who received an inactivated influenza vaccine. The DNA of the CDR3 is TGTGCCAGCCAGACAGGACCTAACACTGAAGCTTTCTTT. Translating gives CASQTGPNTEAFF.